This TCR beta chain is drawn from a study of blood T cells in healthy people across ages. Whole-study context: Using template switching, researchers captured about one barcoded beta molecule for each two T cells. Study results and caveats: Naive CD4+ cell counts and diversity both ran higher in long-lived than in aged donors.

CDR3 length equals 16 residues. Germline lookup yields CDR1 SQVTM and CDR2 ANQGSEA. The V gene lost 1 base and the J gene lost 6 bases, with 20 bases spanning the gap. PBMCs were isolated at a quantity of at least 6.5 million per sample. The second PCR ran about 7 to 12 cycles with a sample-barcoded 5' primer and J-beta primers. All samples gave at least 2.5 million CDR3-containing paired-end reads. TCRdb analysed the 5' RACE reads with MiXCR anew, one entry per CDR3 protein. Among about 1.5 million distinct CDR3 sequences, less than 45% were seen once, and the ten largest hold under 5%. Concerning this clonotype: Its specificity is not known.

The chain recombines TRBV29-1 with TRBJ2-3; possibly TRBD1 or TRBD2 for D (5 bases each). The sample taken for sequencing was blood. The sequence came from a woman younger than 35 in good health. CDR3 residues: CSVEVITGPKRDTQYF. CDR3 in DNA: TGCAGCGTTGAAGTCATAACGGGACCAAAGCGGGATACGCAGTATTTT.